This TCR beta chain was profiled in a study of blood T cell repertoires in COVID-19. Turning to the study itself: Samples representing acute and convalescent COVID-19 were sourced from the United States, Italy and Spain. The analysed material was cDNA or gDNA that came from T cells, B-cell-depleted T cells, or PBMCs.

The germline V gene encodes CDR1 LGHNA and CDR2 YNFKEQ. Trimming left V 6 bases short and J 5 bases short, with 7 bases between. This CDR3 region has 11 residues. Sequencing was performed with immunoSEQ multiplex PCR; in TCRdb, only in-frame clones are kept and a portion is missing. The data contain about 220,000 clones, 82% of them singletons. This study enrolled people aged about 18 to 100 from approximately 24 US geographic areas. This sequence joins TRBV4-2 and TRBJ1-1; TRBD1 might be the D (5 bases). This TCR was sampled from a woman aged 55-75 years who had recovered from COVID-19. The specimen was PBMCs or T cells enriched from blood (not recorded which). In DNA, the CDR3 is TGTGCCAGCAGGGGGGAGACTGAAGCTTTCTTT. Encoded protein: CASRGETEAFF.